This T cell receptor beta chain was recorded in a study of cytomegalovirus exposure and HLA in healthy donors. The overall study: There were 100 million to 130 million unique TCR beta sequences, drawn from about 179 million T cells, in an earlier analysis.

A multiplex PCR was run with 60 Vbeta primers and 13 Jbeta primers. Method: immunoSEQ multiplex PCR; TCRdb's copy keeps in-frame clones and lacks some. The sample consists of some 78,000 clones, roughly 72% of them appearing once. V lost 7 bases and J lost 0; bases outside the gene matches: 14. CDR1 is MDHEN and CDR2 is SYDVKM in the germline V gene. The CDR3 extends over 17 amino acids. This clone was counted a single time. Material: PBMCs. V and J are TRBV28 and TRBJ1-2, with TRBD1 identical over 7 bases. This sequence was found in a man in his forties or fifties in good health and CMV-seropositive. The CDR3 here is CASTNITGAVTNYGYTF. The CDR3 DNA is TGTGCCAGCACTAACATAACAGGGGCCGTTACTAACTATGGCTACACCTTC.